The subject of this entry is one T cell receptor (beta chain). These data belong to a study of PD-1 blockade in classical Hodgkin lymphoma. Generated by immunoSEQ multiplex PCR, the TCRdb table keeps only in-frame clones and is missing some. This sample carries about 30,000 clones, over 70% of them seen once, and the ten largest clones take less than 20%. The time point here: cycle 4 day 1 (C4D1), after about 6 weeks of nivolumab. Every patient was affected by relapse after autologous stem cell transplantation, while exposure to brentuximab vedotin was not uniform. This clonotype was obtained from a human donor with classical Hodgkin lymphoma. Sequenced here: peripheral blood mononuclear cells (PBMCs), sampled before the fourth cycle of nivolumab.

The CDR3 nucleotides are TGTGCCATCAGTGCCGGGACAAGCTACGAGCAGTACTTC. It translates to CAISAGTSYEQYF. The gene calls are TRBV10-3 and TRBJ2-7, with D possibly being TRBD1 (6 bases). From germline, CDR1 is ENHRY and CDR2 SYGVKD. V was cut by 4 bases and J by 3 bases, with 10 bases left in between. There are 13 residues in the CDR3.